This TCR beta chain was identified in a study of blood T cells in healthy people across ages. Isolated per sample were at least 6 million PBMCs. Sample-barcoded 5' priming and a J-beta primer mix drove a second PCR of roughly 7 to 11 cycles. Every individual sample yielded 2.5 million or more paired-end reads (each containing CDR3). TCRdb re-analysed the 5' RACE reads in MiXCR, keeping a single row per CDR3 protein. The sample yields roughly 720,000 distinct CDR3 sequences, about 55% seen once. Trimming at V came to 2 bases and at J to 8 bases, leaving 7 bases not matched to a gene. The CDR3 runs 14 residues. From germline, CDR1 is SGHAT and CDR2 FQNNGV.

The chain carries TRBV11-2 and TRBJ1-2, with 8 bases fitting TRBD1. The sequencing sample was made of blood. The receptor's source is an elderly man in good health. Here the CDR3 DNA reads TGTGCCAGCAGCTTATCACAGGGGGTGGACGGCTACACCTTC. Translated, it gives CASSLSQGVDGYTF.